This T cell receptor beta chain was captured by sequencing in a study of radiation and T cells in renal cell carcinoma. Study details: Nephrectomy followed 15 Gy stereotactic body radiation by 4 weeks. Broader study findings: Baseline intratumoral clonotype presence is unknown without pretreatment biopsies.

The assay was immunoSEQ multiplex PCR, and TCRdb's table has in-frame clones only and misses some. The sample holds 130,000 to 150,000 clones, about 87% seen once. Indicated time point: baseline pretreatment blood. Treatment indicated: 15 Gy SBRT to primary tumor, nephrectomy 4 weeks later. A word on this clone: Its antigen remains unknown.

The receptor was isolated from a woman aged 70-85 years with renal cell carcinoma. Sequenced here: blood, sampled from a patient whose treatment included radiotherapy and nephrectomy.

The DNA for the CDR3 is TGTGCCACCAGCAGAGCTCTGGGGACCGGGGAGCTGTTTTTT. It is translated as CATSRALGTGELFF. This chain links TRBV15 with TRBJ2-2; D is unclear. This CDR3 comprises 14 residues. The germline V gene has CDR1 LNHNV and CDR2 YYDKDF (reference sequence). Trimming cost V 1 base and J 5 bases, with 8 bases left between them.